The entry that follows covers one T cell receptor (beta chain) sequence. Its antigen is still unknown. The data derive from a study of T cells in Graves' hyperthyroidism and ophthalmopathy. The study, taken as a whole, reports: Stable hyperthyroidism was separated from ophthalmopathy by a model based on 13 V-J features. Most clonotypes expanded in the thyroid (above 0.001) were also present in blood.

Individuals with ophthalmopathy presented a Clinical Activity Score of at least 3, a NOSPECS grade of at least 4 and a duration under 3 months. Authors of the study amplified TCR beta CDR3 regions from RNA transcripts. Using the HTBI primer set, a first-round RT-PCR was run on the TCR CDR3. TCRdb analysed the multiplex PCR reads with MiXCR anew, one entry per CDR3 protein. The repertoire holds about 640,000 distinct CDR3 sequences, with less than 25% as singletons. CDR1 is MDHEN and CDR2 is SYDVKM in the germline V gene. The CDR3 sequence is 14 residues long. The germline V and J ends were trimmed by 2 bases and 7 bases, with 14 bases remaining between them.

This receptor was identified in a man aged 25 to 40 with Graves' ophthalmopathy. The chain employs TRBV28 and TRBJ1-1; possible D gene TRBD1, 6 bases. Sequencing input: blood. The CDR3 loop is CASSLEWDIGEAFF. CDR3 nucleotides: TGTGCCAGCAGTTTAGAATGGGACATTGGTGAAGCTTTCTTT.